The present entry profiles one T cell receptor (beta chain) with its context. No cognate antigen has been identified for it. No qualities accompany the bases; no much larger clone lies one base away. CDR1 and CDR2, per the germline V gene, are MGHRA and YSYEKL. From the cysteine through the phenylalanine, the CDR3 covers 18 amino acids. This entry keeps only the CDR3 DNA: 54 bases, framed from base 1. V drops 1 base and J drops 7 bases, leaving 24 bases in between. This sample was included in a study of metastatic and nonmetastatic thyroid tumors (dated by TCRdb to the early 2020s). Notes on the research overall: Repertoires from peripheral blood and from tumor or nodule tissue samples of malignant and benign thyroid patients were compared.

The library was produced with PCR. Sequencing relied on an Illumina HiSeq 4000. The TCR beta-chain CDR3 region of each patient was profiled by high-throughput sequencing. As for the original processing: CDR3 differences across clinicopathological groups were used to build a classifier for discriminating distant-metastatic papillary thyroid cancer patients. The Shannon index was used to measure repertoire diversity, and the Morisita-Horn index was used to measure how similar tumor and blood repertoires were. TCRdb itself trimmed the public reads at Q25 with fastp, ran MiXCR and retained productive beta chains. TCRdb's processing, not the study's, gives the V and J calls here. The sample has some 30,000 clones on record, 25% to 30% of them singletons. The biggest ten clones account for about 29% of the sample. No treatment had been received by any patient before thyroid surgery. Using T-cell receptor beta sequencing, the researchers looked back retrospectively at clinical samples from patients, gathered between about 2011 and 2019.

The paper as a whole reports these results and caveats: In both blood and tumor samples, TCR beta diversity was reported to be significantly higher in malignant tumors than in benign nodules.

The sequence derives from a female donor with papillary thyroid cancer or a benign thyroid nodule (not recorded which). Some clones in this sample may be carry-over from other donors' samples. Recombination connected TRBV4-1 to TRBJ2-3; the D segment could be TRBD2, given 7 matching bases. Sequenced input: blood. The DNA sequence is TGCGCCAGCAGCCAAGGGGAGATCGCGGGGGCCCTTTTAAATACGCAGTATTTT. The encoded protein is CASSQGEIAGALLNTQYF.